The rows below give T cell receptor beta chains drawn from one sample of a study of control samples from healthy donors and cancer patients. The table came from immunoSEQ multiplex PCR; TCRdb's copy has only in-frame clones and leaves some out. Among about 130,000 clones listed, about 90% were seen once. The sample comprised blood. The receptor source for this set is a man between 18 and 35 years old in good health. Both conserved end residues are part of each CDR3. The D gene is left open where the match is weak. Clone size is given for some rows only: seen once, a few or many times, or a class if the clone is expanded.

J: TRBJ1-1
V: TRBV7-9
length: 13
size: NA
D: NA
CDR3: CASSLWGSTEAFF
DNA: TGTGCCAGCAGCTTGTGGGGGAGCACTGAAGCTTTCTTT

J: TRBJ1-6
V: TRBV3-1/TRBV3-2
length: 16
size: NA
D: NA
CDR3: CASSQDREGNNSPLHF
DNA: TGTGCCAGCAGCCAAGATCGGGAAGGGAATAATTCACCCCTCCACTTT

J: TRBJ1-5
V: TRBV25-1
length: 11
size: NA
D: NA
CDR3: CASSEDGLQHF
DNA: TGTGCCAGCAGTGAAGACGGGTTACAGCATTTT

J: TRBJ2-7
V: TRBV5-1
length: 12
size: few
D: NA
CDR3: CASRIFGDEQYF
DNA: TGCGCCAGCAGAATTTTCGGGGATGAGCAGTACTTC

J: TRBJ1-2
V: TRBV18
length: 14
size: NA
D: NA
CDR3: CASSPALSFYGYTF
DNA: TGTGCCAGCTCACCAGCTCTGTCCTTCTATGGCTACACCTTC

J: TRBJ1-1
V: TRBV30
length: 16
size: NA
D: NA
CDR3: CAWSDSPGSLNTEAFF
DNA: TGTGCCTGGAGTGACTCCCCTGGCAGTTTGAACACTGAAGCTTTCTTT

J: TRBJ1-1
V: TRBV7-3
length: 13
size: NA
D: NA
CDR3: CASSRTRYTEAFF
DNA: TGTGCCAGCAGCCGGACGAGGTACACTGAAGCTTTCTTT

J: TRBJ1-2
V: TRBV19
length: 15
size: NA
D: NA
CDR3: CASTHPSGNNYGYTF
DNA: TGTGCCAGTACCCACCCTTCAGGGAATAACTATGGCTACACCTTC

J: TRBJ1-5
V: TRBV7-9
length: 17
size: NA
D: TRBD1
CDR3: CASSRDFRDRGGQPQHF
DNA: TGTGCCAGCAGCCGGGACTTTAGGGACAGGGGCGGTCAGCCCCAGCATTTT

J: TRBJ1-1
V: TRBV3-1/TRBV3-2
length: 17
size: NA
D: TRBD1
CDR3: CASSQDRSGTANTEAFF
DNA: TGTGCCAGCAGCCAAGATCGGTCCGGGACAGCGAACACTGAAGCTTTCTTT

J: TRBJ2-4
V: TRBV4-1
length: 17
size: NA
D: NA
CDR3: CASSQEGDHGAKNIQYF
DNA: TGCGCCAGCAGCCAAGAGGGGGACCACGGCGCCAAAAACATTCAGTACTTC

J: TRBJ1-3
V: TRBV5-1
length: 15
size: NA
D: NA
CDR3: CASSLREQSGNTIYF
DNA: TGCGCCAGCAGCTTAAGGGAACAATCTGGAAACACCATATATTTT

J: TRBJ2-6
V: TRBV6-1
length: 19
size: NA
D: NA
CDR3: CASSGASISPLSGANVLTF
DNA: TGTGCCAGCAGTGGGGCGTCTATTAGCCCACTCTCTGGGGCCAACGTCCTGACTTTC

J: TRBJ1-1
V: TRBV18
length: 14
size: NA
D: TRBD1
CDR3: CASSGGGQGVIAFF
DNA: TGTGCCAGCTCCGGAGGGGGACAGGGGGTAATAGCTTTCTTT

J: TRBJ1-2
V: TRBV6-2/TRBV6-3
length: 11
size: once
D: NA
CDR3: CASSYLEGYTF
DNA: TGTGCCAGCAGTTACTTAGAGGGCTACACCTTC

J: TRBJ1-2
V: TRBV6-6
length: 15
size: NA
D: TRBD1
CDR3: CASSYPDRSGGGYTF
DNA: TGTGCCAGCAGTTACCCGGACAGGTCGGGCGGTGGCTACACCTTC

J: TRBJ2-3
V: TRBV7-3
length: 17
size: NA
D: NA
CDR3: CASSLMGMAGSWDTQYF
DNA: TGTGCCAGCAGCTTAATGGGAATGGCGGGATCCTGGGATACGCAGTATTTT

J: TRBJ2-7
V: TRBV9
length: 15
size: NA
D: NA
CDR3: CASSSRGQTSDEQYF
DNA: TGTGCCAGCAGCTCTAGGGGACAGACTAGCGACGAGCAGTACTTC

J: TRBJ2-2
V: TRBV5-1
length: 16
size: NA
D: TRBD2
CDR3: CASSATSGSRTGELFF
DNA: TGCGCCAGCAGCGCCACTAGCGGGAGTCGAACCGGGGAGCTGTTTTTT

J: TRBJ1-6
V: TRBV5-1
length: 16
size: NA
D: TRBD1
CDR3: CASSWTLDRGNSPLHF
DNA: TGCGCCAGCAGCTGGACCCTCGACAGGGGAAATTCACCCCTCCACTTT

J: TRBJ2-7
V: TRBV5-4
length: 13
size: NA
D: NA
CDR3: CASSLSGAREQYF
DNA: TGTGCCAGCAGCTTGTCGGGGGCGCGGGAGCAGTACTTC

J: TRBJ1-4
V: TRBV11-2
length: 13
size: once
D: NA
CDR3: CASSFWPEEKLFF
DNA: TGTGCCAGCAGCTTTTGGCCAGAGGAAAAACTGTTTTTT

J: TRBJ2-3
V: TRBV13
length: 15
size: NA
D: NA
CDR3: CASSLREKGTDTQYF
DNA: TGTGCCAGCAGCTTACGCGAAAAAGGGACAGATACGCAGTATTTT

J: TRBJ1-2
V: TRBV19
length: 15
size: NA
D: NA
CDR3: CASSPPDREHYGYTF
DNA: TGTGCCAGTAGTCCACCCGATAGGGAACACTATGGCTACACCTTC

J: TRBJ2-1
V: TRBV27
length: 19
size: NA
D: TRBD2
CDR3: CASSSPLLSRLAEYNEQFF
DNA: TGTGCCAGCAGTTCCCCCCTGTTAAGCCGACTAGCAGAGTACAATGAGCAGTTCTTC

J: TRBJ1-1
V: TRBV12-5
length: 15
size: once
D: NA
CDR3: CASGLSTGVGIEAFF
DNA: TGTGCTAGTGGTTTGTCAACGGGAGTGGGAATTGAAGCTTTCTTT

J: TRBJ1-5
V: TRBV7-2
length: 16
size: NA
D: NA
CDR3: CASSSVGGYSNQPQHF
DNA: TGTGCCAGCAGCTCCGTGGGGGGTTATAGCAATCAGCCCCAGCATTTT

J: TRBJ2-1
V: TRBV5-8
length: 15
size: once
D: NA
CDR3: CASSFNGLDYNEQFF
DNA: TGTGCCAGCAGCTTTAACGGGCTTGATTACAATGAGCAGTTCTTC

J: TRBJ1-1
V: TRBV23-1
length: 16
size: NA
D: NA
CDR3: CASSQTGQILSTEAFF
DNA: TGCGCCAGCAGTCAAACAGGGCAGATCTTGAGCACTGAAGCTTTCTTT

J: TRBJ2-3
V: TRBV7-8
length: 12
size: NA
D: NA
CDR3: CASSSLQRTQYF
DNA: TGTGCCAGCAGCTCCCTACAACGTACGCAGTATTTT

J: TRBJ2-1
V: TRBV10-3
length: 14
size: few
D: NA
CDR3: CAVSGQGPYNEQFF
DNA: TGTGCCGTGAGTGGGCAGGGTCCCTACAATGAGCAGTTCTTC

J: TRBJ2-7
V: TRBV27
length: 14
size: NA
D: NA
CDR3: CASIAPDSLYEQYF
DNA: TGTGCCAGCATCGCCCCGGACAGCCTCTACGAGCAGTACTTC

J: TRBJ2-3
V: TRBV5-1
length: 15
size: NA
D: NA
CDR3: CASSLERVGTDTQYF
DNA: TGCGCCAGCAGCTTGGAGAGGGTTGGCACAGATACGCAGTATTTT

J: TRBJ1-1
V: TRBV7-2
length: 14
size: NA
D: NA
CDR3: CASSLRERGTEAFF
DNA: TGTGCCAGCAGCCTCCGGGAGCGGGGCACTGAAGCTTTCTTT

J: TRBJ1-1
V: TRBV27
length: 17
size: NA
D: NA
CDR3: CASSLGRQGLLNTEAFF
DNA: TGTGCCAGCAGTTTAGGGAGGCAGGGCCTTTTGAACACTGAAGCTTTCTTT

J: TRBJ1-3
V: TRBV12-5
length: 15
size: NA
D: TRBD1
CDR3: CASGLGTGSGNTIYF
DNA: TGTGCTAGTGGTTTGGGGACAGGGTCTGGAAACACCATATATTTT

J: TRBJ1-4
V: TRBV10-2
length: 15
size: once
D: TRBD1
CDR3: CASSEGTGGFGKLFF
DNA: TGCGCCAGCAGTGAGGGGACAGGGGGTTTTGGAAAACTGTTTTTT

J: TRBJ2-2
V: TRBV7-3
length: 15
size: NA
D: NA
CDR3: CASSPTGTNTGELFF
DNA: TGTGCCAGCAGTCCGACAGGAACGAACACCGGGGAGCTGTTTTTT

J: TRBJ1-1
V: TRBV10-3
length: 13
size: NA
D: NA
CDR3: CAISVTGNTEAFF
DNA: TGTGCCATCAGTGTAACCGGGAACACTGAAGCTTTCTTT

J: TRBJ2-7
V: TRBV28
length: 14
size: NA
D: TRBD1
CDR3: CASSSGQETYEQYF
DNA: TGTGCCAGCAGTTCCGGACAGGAAACCTACGAGCAGTACTTC

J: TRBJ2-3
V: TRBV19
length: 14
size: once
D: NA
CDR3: CASSIQGRADTQYF
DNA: TGTGCCAGTAGTATACAGGGAAGGGCAGATACGCAGTATTTT

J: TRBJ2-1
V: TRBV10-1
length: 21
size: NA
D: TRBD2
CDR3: CAKWGGGCVASAFSSYNEQFF
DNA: TGCGCCAAGTGGGGGGGAGGTTGCGTGGCTAGCGCTTTTAGCTCCTACAATGAGCAGTTCTTC

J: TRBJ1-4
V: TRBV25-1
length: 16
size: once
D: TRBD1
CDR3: CASSDLRDRENEKLFF
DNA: TGTGCCAGCAGTGACCTCCGGGACAGAGAGAATGAAAAACTGTTTTTT

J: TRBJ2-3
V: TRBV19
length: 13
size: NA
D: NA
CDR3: CASSIGLPDTQYF
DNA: TGTGCCAGTAGTATAGGTCTCCCAGATACGCAGTATTTT

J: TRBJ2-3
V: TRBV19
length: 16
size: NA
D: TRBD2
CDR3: CASSIRLAGVRDTQYF
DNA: TGTGCCAGTAGTATACGACTAGCGGGAGTAAGAGATACGCAGTATTTT

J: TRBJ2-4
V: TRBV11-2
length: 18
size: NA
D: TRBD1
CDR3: CASSLGARQGLAKNIQYF
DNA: TGTGCCAGCAGCTTAGGGGCTCGACAGGGGTTAGCCAAAAACATTCAGTACTTC

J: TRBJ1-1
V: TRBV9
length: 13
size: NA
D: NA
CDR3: CASSVAPNTEAFF
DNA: TGTGCCAGCAGCGTAGCCCCAAACACTGAAGCTTTCTTT

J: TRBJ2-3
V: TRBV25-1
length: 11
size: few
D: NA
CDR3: CASSVTDTQYF
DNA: TGTGCCAGCAGTGTCACAGATACGCAGTATTTT

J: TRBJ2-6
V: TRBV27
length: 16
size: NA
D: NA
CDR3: CASSVSMFSGANVLTF
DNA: TGTGCCAGCAGCGTCAGTATGTTCTCTGGGGCCAACGTCCTGACTTTC

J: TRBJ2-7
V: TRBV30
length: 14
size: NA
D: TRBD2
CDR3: CAWSDGGGSYEQYF
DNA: TGTGCCTGGAGTGACGGGGGGGGCTCCTACGAGCAGTACTTC

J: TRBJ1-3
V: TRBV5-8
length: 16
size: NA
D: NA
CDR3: CASSFAGDFPGNTIYF
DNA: TGTGCCAGCAGCTTCGCGGGAGACTTTCCTGGAAACACCATATATTTT

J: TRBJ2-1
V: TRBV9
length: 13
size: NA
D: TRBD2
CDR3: CASSVRLANEQFF
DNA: TGTGCCAGCAGCGTAAGACTAGCGAATGAGCAGTTCTTC

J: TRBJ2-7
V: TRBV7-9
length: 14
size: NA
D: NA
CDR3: CASSLADSLYEQYF
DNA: TGTGCCAGCAGCTTAGCCGACTCCCTTTACGAGCAGTACTTC

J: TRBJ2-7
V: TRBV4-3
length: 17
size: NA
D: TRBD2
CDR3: CASSQEPSGGGPYEQYF
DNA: TGCGCCAGCAGCCAAGAACCCTCCGGGGGAGGGCCCTACGAGCAGTACTTC

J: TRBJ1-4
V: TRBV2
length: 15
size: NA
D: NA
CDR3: CASSENRGDNEKLFF
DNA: TGTGCCAGCAGTGAAAATCGTGGGGATAATGAAAAACTGTTTTTT

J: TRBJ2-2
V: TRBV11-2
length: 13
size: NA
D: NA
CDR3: CASSAPNTGELFF
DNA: TGTGCCAGCAGCGCGCCGAACACCGGGGAGCTGTTTTTT

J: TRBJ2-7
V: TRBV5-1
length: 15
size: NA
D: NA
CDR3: CASSGRPVSSYEQYF
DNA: TGCGCCAGCAGCGGCAGACCTGTTTCCTCCTACGAGCAGTACTTC

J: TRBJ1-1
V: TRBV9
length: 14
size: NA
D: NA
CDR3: CASSPRRADTEAFF
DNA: TGTGCCAGCAGCCCCCGGAGGGCAGACACTGAAGCTTTCTTT

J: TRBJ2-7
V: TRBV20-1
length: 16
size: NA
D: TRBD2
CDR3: CSASRLAGGYSYEQYF
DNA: TGCAGTGCTAGTAGGCTAGCGGGAGGCTACTCCTACGAGCAGTACTTC